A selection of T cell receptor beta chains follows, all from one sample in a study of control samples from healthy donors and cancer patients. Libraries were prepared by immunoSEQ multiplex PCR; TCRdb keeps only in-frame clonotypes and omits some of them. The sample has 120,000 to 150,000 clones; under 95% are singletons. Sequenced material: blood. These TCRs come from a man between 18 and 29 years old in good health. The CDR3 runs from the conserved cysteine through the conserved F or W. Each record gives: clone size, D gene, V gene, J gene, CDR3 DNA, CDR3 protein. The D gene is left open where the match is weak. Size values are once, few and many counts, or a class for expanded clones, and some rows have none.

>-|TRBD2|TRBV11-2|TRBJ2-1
TGTGCCAGCAGCTTAGGCATAAGCGGGATAGGGCCGGGTGAGCAGTTCTTC
CASSLGISGIGPGEQFF
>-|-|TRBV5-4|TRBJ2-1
TGTGCCAGCAGCTTGGCCGTGGACGGTGAGCAGTTCTTC
CASSLAVDGEQFF
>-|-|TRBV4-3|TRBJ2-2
TGCGCCAGCAGCCAAGCCGCCGGCCTCGGACGGGGCACCGGGGAGCTGTTTTTT
CASSQAAGLGRGTGELFF
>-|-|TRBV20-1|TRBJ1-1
TGCAGTGTGGGCTTGGTTACTGAAGCTTTCTTT
CSVGLVTEAFF
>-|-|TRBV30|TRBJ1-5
TGTGCCTGCATTGAGGAGGGAGAGAAATGGGGTCAGCCCCAGCATTTT
CACIEEGEKWGQPQHF
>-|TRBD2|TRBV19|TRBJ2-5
TGTGCCAGTAGTATAGTCACCGGGACTAAAGAGACCCAGTACTTC
CASSIVTGTKETQYF
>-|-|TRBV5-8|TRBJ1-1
TGTGCCAGCAGCTTGGCATTGAGGGGGACTGAAGCTTTCTTT
CASSLALRGTEAFF
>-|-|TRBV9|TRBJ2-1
TGTGCCAGCAGCGTACAGGACTACAATGAGCAGTTCTTC
CASSVQDYNEQFF
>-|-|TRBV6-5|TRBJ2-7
TGTGCCAGCAGGCCGACAGAGATCGACTTCTACGAGCAGTACTTC
CASRPTEIDFYEQYF
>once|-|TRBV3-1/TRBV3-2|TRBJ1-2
TGTGCCAGCAGCCAAGATCTGGTCGCCGGGAGAGGCTACACCTTC
CASSQDLVAGRGYTF
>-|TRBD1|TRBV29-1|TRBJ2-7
TGCAGCGTTGGACAGGGGCAAAGCGAGCAGTACTTC
CSVGQGQSEQYF
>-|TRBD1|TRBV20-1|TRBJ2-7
TGCAGTGGACAGGGGGACAACGAGCAGTACTTC
CSGQGDNEQYF
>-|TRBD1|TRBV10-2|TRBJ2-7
TGCGCCAGCAGGGGTGGACAGGGAAGCCACGAGCAGTACTTC
CASRGGQGSHEQYF
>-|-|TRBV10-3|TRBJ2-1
TGTGCCATCGGAGAGAGCTCCTACAATGAGCAGTTCTTC
CAIGESSYNEQFF